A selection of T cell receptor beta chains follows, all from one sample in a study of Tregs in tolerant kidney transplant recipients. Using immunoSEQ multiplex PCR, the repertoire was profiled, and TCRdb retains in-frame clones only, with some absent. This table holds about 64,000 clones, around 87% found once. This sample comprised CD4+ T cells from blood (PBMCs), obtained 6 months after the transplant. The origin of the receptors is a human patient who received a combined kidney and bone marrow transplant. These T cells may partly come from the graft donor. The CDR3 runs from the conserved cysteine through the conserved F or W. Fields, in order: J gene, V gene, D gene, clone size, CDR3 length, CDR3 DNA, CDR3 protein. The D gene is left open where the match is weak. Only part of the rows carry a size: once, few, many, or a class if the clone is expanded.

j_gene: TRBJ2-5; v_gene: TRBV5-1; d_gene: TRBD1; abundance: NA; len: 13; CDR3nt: TGCGCCAGCATGGGGACAGGCCAAGAGACCCAGTACTTC; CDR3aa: CASMGTGQETQYF
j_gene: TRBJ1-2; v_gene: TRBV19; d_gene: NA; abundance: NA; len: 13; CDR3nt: TGTGCCAGTAGTACCCGACAGCCCTATGGCTACACCTTC; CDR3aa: CASSTRQPYGYTF
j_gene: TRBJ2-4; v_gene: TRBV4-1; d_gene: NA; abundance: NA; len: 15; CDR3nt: TGCGCCAGCAGCCGCCTACAGCAACCCAAAAACATTCAGTACTTC; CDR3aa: CASSRLQQPKNIQYF
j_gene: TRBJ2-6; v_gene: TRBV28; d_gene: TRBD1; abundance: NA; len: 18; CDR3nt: TGTGCCAGCATCTTCCGGGACAGTAGAACCTCTGGGGCCAACGTCCTGACTTTC; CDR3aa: CASIFRDSRTSGANVLTF
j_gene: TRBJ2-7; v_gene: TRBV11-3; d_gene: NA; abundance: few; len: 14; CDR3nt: TGTGCCAGCAGCTTAAGATCCAGGGGAAACGAGCAGTACTTC; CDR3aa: CASSLRSRGNEQYF
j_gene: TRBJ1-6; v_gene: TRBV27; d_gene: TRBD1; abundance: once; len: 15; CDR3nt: TGTGCCAGCAGTTTGTTCCCCAGGGGGAATTCACCCCTCCACTTT; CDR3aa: CASSLFPRGNSPLHF
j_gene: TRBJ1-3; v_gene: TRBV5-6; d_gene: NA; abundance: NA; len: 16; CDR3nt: TGTGCCAGCAGCCACCCCGGGTTTGGTAATGGAAACACCATATATTTT; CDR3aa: CASSHPGFGNGNTIYF
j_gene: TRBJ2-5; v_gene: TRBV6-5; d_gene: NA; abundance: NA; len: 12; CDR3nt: TGTGCCAGCAGTCGGGATAAAGAGACCCAGTACTTC; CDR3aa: CASSRDKETQYF
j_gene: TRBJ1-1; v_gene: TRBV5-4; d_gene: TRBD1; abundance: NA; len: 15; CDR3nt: TGTGCCAGCAGCCAAGCTGACAGGGGGCCCACTGAAGCTTTCTTT; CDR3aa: CASSQADRGPTEAFF
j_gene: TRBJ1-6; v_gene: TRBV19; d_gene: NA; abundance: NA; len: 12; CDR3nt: TGTGCCAGTAGTATAGCCCATTCCCCCCTCCACTTT; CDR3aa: CASSIAHSPLHF
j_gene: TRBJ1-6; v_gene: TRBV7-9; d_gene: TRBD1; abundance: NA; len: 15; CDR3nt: TGTGCCAGCAGCTTGGCAGGGGGCTTCGGATCACCCCTCCACTTT; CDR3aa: CASSLAGGFGSPLHF